The 27 T cell receptor beta chains given below trace back to one sample, sequenced in a study of CD8+ T cells in alopecia areata. Extracted RNA was reverse transcribed, and the resulting cDNA served as sequencing template. Some clones are missing from TCRdb's copy, which holds only in-frame ones; the method was immunoSEQ multiplex PCR. The sample contains approximately 150,000 clones, around 57% of which appear only once. What was sequenced was CD4+ T cells sorted from blood. Every receptor here comes from a human donor in good health.

This chain links TRBV5-1 with TRBJ1-1; TRBD1 matches at 11 bases. CDR1 and CDR2 (germline): SGHRS, YFSETQ. The CDR3 sequence is 15 residues long. V lost 3 bases, J lost 4 bases, and 5 bases stayed unmatched. CDR3 in DNA: TGCGCCAGCAGCTCCAGGACAGGGGGCGTCACTGAAGCTTTCTTT. It specifies CASSSRTGGVTEAFF.

The chain carries TRBV15 and TRBJ2-5; TRBD1 aligns across 8 bases. After removal of 3 bases from V and 3 bases from J, the junction contained 6 bases not matched to a gene. Germline-derived CDR1 and CDR2 are LNHNV and YYDKDF (reference sequence). The CDR3 is 15 amino acids. The CDR3 nucleotides read TGTGCCACCAGCAGTGAAAGGACAGGGAAAGAGACCCAGTACTTC. Protein product: CATSSERTGKETQYF.

V gene TRBV7-2 combines with J gene TRBJ2-1; 9 bases fit TRBD2. The CDR3 length is 15 residues. V lost 3 bases, J lost 7 bases, and 7 bases stayed unmatched. CDR1 and CDR2 (germline): SGHTA, FQGNSA. The CDR3 region has the DNA TGTGCCAGCAGCTTCCTAGCGGGAATCGATAATGAGCAGTTCTTC. It codes for CASSFLAGIDNEQFF.

The rearrangement joins TRBV25-1 to TRBJ1-1; D is ambiguous. Germline CDR1 MGHDK, CDR2 SYGVNS. CDR3 length: 13 residues. Trimming shortened V by 5 bases and J by 6 bases, and 13 bases separated the two germline ends. CDR3 coding DNA: TGTGCCAGCAGTCCGTCCCATCGGCCTGAAGCTTTCTTT. Translating gives CASSPSHRPEAFF.

This clone came up once. This rearrangement joins TRBV29-1 to TRBJ1-4; 7 bases line up with TRBD1. With V trimmed by 6 bases and J by 7 bases, 11 bases remained unmatched. The germline V gene has CDR1 SQVTM and CDR2 ANQGSEA. The CDR3 spans 14 residues. The CDR3 here is CSVDFRGFGEKLFF. CDR3 sequence (DNA): TGCAGCGTGGACTTCAGGGGGTTCGGTGAAAAACTGTTTTTT.

The chain links TRBV29-1 to TRBJ2-2; TRBD2 aligns across 8 bases. This CDR3 is built from 15 residues. The J segment lost 4 bases and the V segment lost 5 bases, leaving 9 bases of the junction unmatched. CDR1 is SQVTM, CDR2 ANQGSEA, per germline. The CDR3 is CSVSRNAGGTGELFF. The DNA of the CDR3 is TGCAGCGTTTCAAGGAACGCGGGAGGCACCGGGGAGCTGTTTTTT.

This chain links TRBV4-2 with TRBJ1-5; D possibly corresponds to TRBD1 (6 bases). V dropped 6 bases and J dropped 3 bases, with 9 bases sitting between them. The CDR3 is 13 amino acids. Germline V gives CDR1 LGHNA, CDR2 YNFKEQ. The CDR3 DNA reads as TGTGCCAGCAGTACAGGGAACAATCAGCCCCAGCATTTT. Translating gives CASSTGNNQPQHF.

The chain employs TRBV29-1 and TRBJ1-1, with D uncertain. The CDR3 is 13 residues long. Trimming stripped 4 bases from V and 3 bases from J, with 12 bases between. Germline CDR1 SQVTM, CDR2 ANQGSEA. In DNA, the CDR3 is TGCAGCGTTGTAGCAAGAAGAGACACTGAAGCTTTCTTT. This encodes CSVVARRDTEAFF.

The chain uses TRBV7-2 and TRBJ1-2; 8 bases match TRBD1. V dropped 5 bases and J dropped 4; count of bases not matched to a gene: 15. Looked up from germline, CDR1 is SGHTA and CDR2 is FQGNSA. The CDR3 spans 17 residues. Here the CDR3 DNA reads TGTGCCAGCAGCCCGGACAGGGCCCGCGCGGTGCGCTATGGCTACACCTTC. Its protein is CASSPDRARAVRYGYTF.

The chain recombines TRBV4-2 with TRBJ2-1; TRBD2 aligns across 10 bases. The CDR3 is 16 residues long. Trimming cost V 1 base and J 5 bases; bases outside gene matches: 5. CDR1 and CDR2 from the germline V gene are LGHNA and YNFKEQ. The CDR3 is CASSQGVSGRNNEQFF. The CDR3 DNA follows: TGTGCCAGCAGCCAAGGGGTTAGCGGGAGGAACAATGAGCAGTTCTTC.

A few counts support this clone. V is TRBV7-2 and J is TRBJ2-5, with TRBD1 matching over 8 bases. CDR1 is SGHTA, CDR2 FQGNSA, per germline. V lost 3 bases, J lost 5 bases, and 8 bases stayed unmatched. The CDR3 length is 15 residues. The CDR3, as DNA: TGTGCCAGCAGCTTCCAGACAGGGGCAGTGGAGACCCAGTACTTC. Amino acids: CASSFQTGAVETQYF. Supplemented by reference TRBV7-2 and TRBJ2-5, the full variable domain reads GAGVSQSPSNKVTEKGKDVELRCDPISGHTALYWYRQSLGQGLEFLIYFQGNSAPDKSGLPSDRFSAERTGGSVSTLTIQRTQQEDSAVYLCASSFQTGAVETQYFGPGTRLLVL.

The chain links TRBV11-2 to TRBJ2-2, with TRBD2 as a possible D gene (6 bases). This CDR3 spans 14 amino acids. CDR1 is SGHAT and CDR2 is FQNNGV in the germline V gene. The V gene lost 4 bases and the J gene lost 5 bases, with 11 bases spanning the gap. For the CDR3, the DNA is TGTGCCAGCAGCTCGATAGGAGGGACCGGGGAGCTGTTTTTT. Translation gives CASSSIGGTGELFF. The full variable domain, rest sourced from reference TRBV11-2 and TRBJ2-2, is EAGVAQSPRYKIIEKRQSVAFWCNPISGHATLYWYQQILGQGPKLLIQFQNNGVVDDSQLPKDRFSAERLKGVDSTLKIQPAKLEDSAVYLCASSSIGGTGELFFGEGSRLTVL.

This rearrangement joins TRBV27 to TRBJ1-1; 8 bases are a match to TRBD1. Trimming took 6 bases from V and 1 from J; bases not matched to a gene: 7. The CDR3 is made up of 15 amino acids. Germline CDR1 and CDR2: MNHEY and SMNVEV (reference sequence). Written as DNA, the CDR3 is TGTGCCAGCAGATCCCTCGGACAGGGGAACACTGAAGCTTTCTTT. This gives the protein CASRSLGQGNTEAFF.

The J gene is TRBJ1-4, the V gene TRBV4-2; D is unclear. CDR1 is LGHNA and CDR2 is YNFKEQ in the germline V gene. Trimming stripped 0 bases from V and 0 bases from J, with 5 bases between. CDR3 size: 15 residues. CDR3 bases: TGTGCCAGCAGCCAAGATCGTCCAACTAATGAAAAACTGTTTTTT. Translated, it gives CASSQDRPTNEKLFF.

The chain carries TRBV28 and TRBJ1-2; 7 nucleotides match TRBD1. CDR1 is MDHEN and CDR2 is SYDVKM in the germline V gene. V gave up 5 bases and J gave up 5 bases; unmatched junction bases: 8. This CDR3 spans 14 amino acids. This chain's CDR3 is CASSQGGARYGYTF. DNA for the CDR3: TGTGCCAGCAGTCAAGGGGGCGCCAGGTATGGCTACACCTTC.

This clone was seen a handful of times. The J gene is TRBJ1-1, the V gene TRBV11-1; the D is unclear. CDR3 size: 12 residues. Trimming shortened V by 2 bases and J by 3 bases, and 4 bases separated the two germline ends. Germline-derived CDR1 and CDR2 are SGHAT and FQDESV (reference sequence). CDR3 sequence (DNA): TGTGCCAGCAGCTTACGGGACACTGAAGCTTTCTTT. It encodes CASSLRDTEAFF.

This clone was observed once. This chain links TRBV6-6 with TRBJ2-5; D may be TRBD2 (6 bases). Trimming took 4 bases from V and 2 from J, leaving 14 bases between them. Germline assignment: CDR1 MNHNY and CDR2 SVGAGI (reference sequence). This CDR3 is 15 amino acids long. The CDR3, as DNA: TGTGCCAGCAGTTTCACCGGGACTCGACAAGAGACCCAGTACTTC. Translating it yields CASSFTGTRQETQYF.

The chain combines TRBV2 with TRBJ1-3; 9 nucleotides align to TRBD1. The V segment lost 7 bases and the J segment 2 bases; nucleotides outside the gene matches: 3. The CDR3 is made up of 14 amino acids. CDR1 SNHLY and CDR2 FYNNEI come from the germline V gene. CDR3 loop: CASKQGATGNTIYF. In nucleotides, the CDR3 is TGTGCCAGCAAACAGGGGGCTACTGGAAACACCATATATTTT.

In its sample, this clone was seen a few times. This sequence joins TRBV7-9 and TRBJ2-2; TRBD1 is a possible D gene (5 bases). The CDR3 is made up of 16 amino acids. Per germline, CDR1 SEHNR and CDR2 FQNEAQ (reference sequence). V was clipped by 1 base and J by 6 bases, with 15 bases between them. In DNA form, the CDR3 reads TGTGCCAGCAGCTTAGACGCCTACAGGTTACCCGGGGAGCTGTTTTTT. Residues: CASSLDAYRLPGELFF.

V and J are TRBV18 and TRBJ1-2, with D perhaps matching TRBD1 (5 bases). V lost 6 bases, J lost 4 bases, and 18 bases lay in between. The V gene's germline CDR1 is KGHSH and CDR2 LQKENI. The CDR3 has 15 residues. The CDR3 sequence: CASSLTREGIYGYTF. The CDR3 coding sequence is TGTGCCAGCTCCCTAACTCGGGAGGGGATCTATGGCTACACCTTC.

The genes are TRBV6-5 and TRBJ2-7, with 9 bases lining up with TRBD1. Germline V lookup: CDR1 MNHEY, CDR2 SVGAGI. This CDR3 is 15 amino acids long. Trimming cost V 8 bases and J 5 bases; bases outside gene matches: 13. Here the CDR3 reads CASRFTQGAGDEQYF. CDR3 nucleotides: TGTGCCAGCCGCTTTACACAGGGGGCCGGGGACGAGCAGTACTTC.

The chain is built from TRBV7-8 and TRBJ1-1; D possibly corresponds to TRBD1 (5 bases). Germline V gene data show CDR1 as SGHVS and CDR2 as FQNEAQ. The CDR3 extends over 14 amino acids. V dropped 1 base and J dropped 3 bases, with 9 bases sitting between them. This chain's CDR3 is CASSLGRGDTEAFF. CDR3 nucleotide sequence: TGTGCCAGCAGCTTAGGGCGAGGGGACACTGAAGCTTTCTTT.

The chain couples TRBV10-3 to TRBJ1-1, with D possibly TRBD1 on 5 matching bases. The germline V and J ends were trimmed by 7 bases and 0 bases, with 12 bases remaining between them. Germline V CDR1 and CDR2: ENHRY, SYGVKD. This CDR3 spans 14 amino acids. CDR3 in DNA: TGTGCCATCAAAGAGGACACCATGAACACTGAAGCTTTCTTT. Protein sequence: CAIKEDTMNTEAFF.

This clone was seen more than once but under ten times. This rearrangement joins TRBV14 to TRBJ2-2, with TRBD1 matching 7 bases. Trimming took 7 bases from V and 1 from J; bases not matched to a gene: 6. From germline, CDR1 is SGHDN and CDR2 FVKESK. The CDR3 consists of 15 residues. CDR3 bases: TGTGCCAGCAAAGCGCGACAGGGGAACACCGGGGAGCTGTTTTTT. Its protein product is CASKARQGNTGELFF.

With respect to this clone: The junction does not match germline at one end; this may be a read error. The rearrangement uses TRBV30 and TRBJ2-2, with D tentatively TRBD1 (5 bases). This CDR3 has 13 residues. Germline lookup yields CDR1 GTSNPN and CDR2 SVGIG (reference sequence). CDR3 region: CAFYRLNTGELFF. CDR3 sequence (DNA): TGCGCCTTCTACAGGTTGAACACCGGGGAGCTGTTTTTT.

The chain couples TRBV6-5 to TRBJ1-1; maybe TRBD1 (5 bases). CDR3 size: 14 residues. The V end was cut by 4 bases, the J end by 0 bases, with 9 bases between. In germline, CDR1 is MNHEY, CDR2 SVGAGI. The CDR3 here is CASSLGLLNTEAFF. CDR3 coding DNA: TGTGCCAGCAGTTTGGGACTGCTGAACACTGAAGCTTTCTTT.

The rearrangement joins TRBV9 to TRBJ2-2; TRBD2 aligns across 9 bases. Germline CDR1 is SGDLS and CDR2 is YYNGEE. The CDR3 covers 16 residues. Trimming removed 0 bases from V and 4 bases from J; junction bases left unmatched: 4. For the CDR3, the DNA is TGTGCCAGCAGCGTAGCTGTAGCGGGAGTCACCGGGGAGCTGTTTTTT. It translates to CASSVAVAGVTGELFF.